This T cell receptor (beta chain) appears in the sequencing data of a study of T cells in Graves' hyperthyroidism and ophthalmopathy. This clonotype was seen many times. This CDR3 region has 14 residues. Trimming took off 3 bases at V and 8 bases at J, with 13 bases between the two ends. Germline CDR1 is MDHEN and CDR2 is SYDVKM. Researchers amplified the TCR beta CDR3 regions from RNA transcripts. Initially, a first-round RT-PCR of the TCR CDR3 employed the HTBI primer set. TCRdb re-derived calls from the multiplex PCR reads in MiXCR, one entry per CDR3 protein. The data contain 350,000 to 400,000 distinct CDR3 sequences, under 15% of them singletons. PBMCs were obtained from 7.5 to 10 ml fresh peripheral blood.

This TCR derives from a woman in her 30s with Graves' hyperthyroidism. The V call is TRBV28, the J call TRBJ1-4; maybe TRBD1 (5 bases). Sequencing used blood. The CDR3 sequence is CASSFGTAGEKLFF. The CDR3 region has the DNA TGTGCCAGCAGTTTTGGGACGGCGGGGGAAAAACTGTTTTTT. Based on the CDR3 plus reference TRBV28 and TRBJ1-4, the full variable domain is DVKVTQSSRYLVKRTGEKVFLECVQDMDHENMFWYRQDPGLGLRLIYFSYDVKMKEKGDIPEGYSVSREKKERFSLILESASTNQTSMYLCASSFGTAGEKLFFGSGTQLSVL.